This T cell receptor (beta chain) was recovered during a study of cytomegalovirus exposure and HLA in healthy donors. Those who donated were healthy bone marrow donors. Notes on the study in general: The authors later linked a missense DCLRE1C variant to TCR beta V- and J-gene trimming. DRB1 had the most TCR associations and HLA-C the fewest, a later analysis found, with rates varying by HLA locus. Previous analysis showed most TCR beta V segments were productive about 90% or about 30% of the time.

The CDR3 consists of 15 residues. V gave up 0 bases and J gave up 5 bases, with 10 bases separating them. CDR1 and CDR2 (germline): MNHNY, SVGAGI (reference sequence). As regards this clone: What it binds is not known.

PCR was performed using 60 Vbeta and 13 Jbeta primers. Sequencing was performed with immunoSEQ multiplex PCR; in TCRdb, only in-frame clones are kept and a portion is missing. The table records 200,000 or so clones, around 75% of them present only once. The TCR comes from a male donor in good health and CMV-seropositive. The sequencing input was PBMCs. This chain joins TRBV6-6 and TRBJ2-2; D possibly corresponds to TRBD1 (6 bases). For the CDR3, the DNA is TGTGCCAGCAGTTACTCTCGGCAGGGGACCGGGGAGCTGTTTTTT. Its translation: CASSYSRQGTGELFF.